This T cell receptor (beta chain) was profiled in a study of control samples from healthy donors and cancer patients. This clone was detected only once. The repertoire was sequenced with immunoSEQ multiplex PCR; TCRdb's copy has only in-frame clones and lacks some. Of about 130,000 clones detected, approximately 90% appear once; the ten largest clones hold around 3%. This TCR was recovered from a man aged 50 to 60 in good health. Sequenced material: blood.

Here the CDR3 reads CASSRDSNTEAFF. The CDR3 region has the DNA TGTGCCAGCAGCCGGGACAGCAACACTGAAGCTTTCTTT. This chain uses TRBV7-3 with TRBJ1-1, with TRBD1 matching over 7 bases. The CDR3 is made up of 13 amino acids. CDR1 and CDR2 from the germline V gene are SGHTA and FQGTGA. With 5 bases clipped from V and 2 bases from J, the junction kept 2 bases outside the gene matches. The variable domain in full, with the rest retrieved from reference TRBV7-3 and TRBJ1-1, is GAGVSQTPSNKVTEKGKYVELRCDPISGHTALYWYRQSLGQGPEFLIYFQGTGAADDSGLPNDRFFAVRPEGSVSTLKIQRTERGDSAVYLCASSRDSNTEAFFGQGTRLTVV.